Each of the 3 T cell receptor beta chains below was sequenced from the same sample in a study of graft-versus-host responses after intestinal transplantation. Repertoires were generated with immunoSEQ multiplex PCR, while TCRdb's copy carries only in-frame clones and drops some. This table holds approximately 120,000 clones, approximately 92% found once. Their target antigens are unknown. This sample comprised unstimulated CD4+ T cells sorted from spleen or lymph node cells, obtained before intestinal transplant. These receptors were collected from a human donor who received an intestinal transplant.

V usage is TRBV9 and J usage is TRBJ1-3; D is possibly TRBD1 (5 bases). The CDR3 has 14 amino acids. Per the germline V gene, CDR1 is SGDLS and CDR2 is YYNGEE. V was clipped by 1 base and J by 1 base, with 6 bases between them. DNA of the CDR3: TGTGCCAGCAGCGTATGGGGGTCTGGAAACACCATATATTTT. Its protein is CASSVWGSGNTIYF. Supplemented by reference TRBV9 and TRBJ1-3, the full variable domain reads DSGVTQTPKHLITATGQRVTLRCSPRSGDLSVYWYQQSLDQGLQFLIQYYNGEERAKGNILERFSAQQFPDLHSELNLSSLELGDSALYFCASSVWGSGNTIYFGEGSWLTVV.

This chain links TRBV4-2 with TRBJ2-3; 8 nucleotides agree with TRBD2. Germline V lookup: CDR1 LGHNA, CDR2 YNFKEQ. This CDR3 is built from 16 residues. V was pared by 4 bases and J by 6 bases, with 12 bases of the junction left unmatched. CDR3 residues: CASSPRGAGVGDTQYF. The CDR3 nucleotides are TGTGCCAGCAGCCCCCGGGGAGCGGGGGTCGGGGATACGCAGTATTTT.

J is TRBJ1-1 and V is TRBV5-1, with D tentatively TRBD1 (5 bases). Germline V gene lookup returns CDR1 SGHRS and CDR2 YFSETQ. Deletions cut 1 base from V and 5 bases from J, with 15 bases between. The CDR3 contains 15 residues. CDR3 coding DNA: TGCGCCAGCAGCTTGCACCCCGGGGGAGGTACTGAAGCTTTCTTT. Translating gives CASSLHPGGGTEAFF.